A selection of T cell receptor beta chains follows, all from one sample in a study of T cells after yellow fever vaccination. TCRdb reprocessed the 5' RACE reads via MiXCR and lists one record per CDR3 protein. This sample has just under 600,000 distinct CDR3 sequences, with roughly 14% found just once. The input for sequencing was PBMCs, taken on the day of the yellow fever booster vaccination. The source of these receptors is a man under 40 who received the YFV17D yellow fever vaccine. Each CDR3 is given with its conserved first and last residue. The order of the fields is J gene, D gene, clone size, V gene, CDR3 protein, CDR3 DNA. A D gene is named only where the DNA matches it firmly. A clone size is listed for some rows: how often the clone was seen (once, few, many), or a class if it is expanded.

>TRBJ1-5|TRBD1|few|TRBV18
CASSPTGGIGPQHF
TGTGCCAGCTCACCTACAGGGGGCATTGGGCCCCAGCATTTT
>TRBJ2-3|TRBD1|few|TRBV6-1
CASSKGQVFPDTQYF
TGTGCCAGCAGCAAGGGACAGGTTTTCCCAGATACGCAGTATTTT
>TRBJ2-5|TRBD1|NA|TRBV6-2/TRBV6-3
CASSLTGQLGMETQYF
TGTGCCAGCAGTTTAACGGGACAGCTGGGTATGGAGACCCAGTACTTC
>TRBJ2-7|NA|NA|TRBV6-1
CASSSRGTGAPYEQYF
TGTGCCAGCAGTAGTCGGGGTACAGGCGCGCCCTACGAGCAGTACTTC
>TRBJ2-5|NA|few|TRBV7-9
CASSLWQKQETQYF
TGTGCCAGCAGCTTATGGCAGAAACAAGAGACCCAGTACTTC
>TRBJ2-7|NA|NA|TRBV9
CASSVGCYHEQYF
TGTGCCAGCAGCGTGGGGTGCTATCACGAGCAGTACTTC
>TRBJ2-7|NA|few|TRBV7-8
CASSLATETYSYEQYF
TGTGCCAGCAGCTTAGCGACAGAAACCTATTCCTACGAGCAGTACTTC
>TRBJ1-2|NA|NA|TRBV5-6
CASSLRGAINGYTF
TGTGCCAGCAGCTTGCGGGGGGCGATCAATGGCTACACCTTC
>TRBJ2-1|TRBD1|NA|TRBV7-9
CASRAGQGALYNEQFF
TGTGCCAGCAGGGCTGGGCAGGGGGCTCTTTACAATGAGCAGTTCTTC
>TRBJ1-1|NA|NA|TRBV18
CASSAEQDGVAFF
TGTGCCAGCTCCGCCGAACAGGATGGGGTAGCTTTCTTT
>TRBJ2-3|NA|few|TRBV12-3/TRBV12-4
CASSKRPGEINTQYF
TGTGCCAGCAGTAAGCGCCCGGGGGAAATAAATACGCAGTATTTT
>TRBJ2-5|NA|NA|TRBV5-1
CASSLEDNQYF
TGCGCCAGCAGCTTGGAAGATAACCAGTACTTC
>TRBJ2-1|NA|NA|TRBV27
CASSSPVRDNEQFF
TGTGCCAGCAGTTCGCCCGTGCGGGACAATGAGCAGTTCTTC
>TRBJ2-3|NA|few|TRBV6-5
CASSYSTIAASTDTQYF
TGTGCCAGCAGTTACTCGACAATAGCGGCTAGCACAGATACGCAGTATTTT
>TRBJ1-2|TRBD1|NA|TRBV24-1
CATMGDSAYGYTF
TGTGCCACCATGGGGGACAGTGCCTATGGCTACACCTTC
>TRBJ1-4|NA|NA|TRBV7-2
CASSPHSQGIGEKLFF
TGTGCCAGCAGCCCCCACTCACAGGGAATCGGAGAAAAACTGTTTTTT
>TRBJ2-4|NA|few|TRBV30
CAWTLAGAKNIQYF
TGTGCCTGGACCCTAGCAGGGGCCAAAAACATTCAGTACTTC
>TRBJ2-3|TRBD2|many|TRBV20-1
CSARDPAGVADTQYF
TGCAGTGCTAGAGATCCTGCGGGAGTTGCAGATACGCAGTATTTT
>TRBJ1-1|NA|NA|TRBV4-3
CASSQEVGDTEAFF
TGCGCCAGCAGCCAAGAAGTTGGGGACACTGAAGCTTTCTTT
>TRBJ2-1|TRBD1|many|TRBV28
CASSWGQSYNEQFF
TGTGCCAGCAGTTGGGGACAGAGCTACAATGAGCAGTTCTTC
>TRBJ2-1|NA|few|TRBV20-1
CSPRVGVVNEQFF
TGCAGTCCTCGAGTAGGGGTCGTCAATGAGCAGTTCTTC
>TRBJ2-2|TRBD2|few|TRBV7-9
CASSTGGTGELFF
TGTGCCAGCAGCACGGGGGGCACCGGGGAGCTGTTTTTT
>TRBJ1-6|NA|NA|TRBV19
CASSTVFNSPLHF
TGTGCCAGTAGCACAGTCTTCAATTCACCCCTCCACTTT
>TRBJ2-6|NA|NA|TRBV7-2
CASSFYDAGANVLTF
TGTGCCAGCAGCTTTTATGATGCTGGGGCCAACGTCCTGACTTTC
>TRBJ1-4|TRBD1|few|TRBV30
CAWNGGTGDEKLFF
TGTGCCTGGAATGGAGGTACAGGGGATGAAAAACTGTTTTTT
>TRBJ2-3|NA|few|TRBV10-3
CAIKGRDLGSTDTQYF
TGTGCCATCAAGGGCAGGGACCTCGGGTCCACAGATACGCAGTATTTT
>TRBJ2-7|NA|NA|TRBV7-9
CASSSGLGSQYF
TGTGCCAGCAGCTCCGGGCTTGGATCGCAGTACTTC
>TRBJ2-7|TRBD1|few|TRBV6-1
CASSPGQERRYEQYF
TGTGCCAGCAGCCCGGGACAGGAGAGGAGGTACGAGCAGTACTTC
>TRBJ1-1|NA|NA|TRBV9
CASSPRDGESGTTEAFF
TGTGCCAGCAGCCCGAGGGACGGGGAGTCCGGCACAACTGAAGCTTTCTTT
>TRBJ2-7|NA|few|TRBV7-9
CASSSNPVYEQYF
TGTGCCAGCAGCTCGAATCCCGTCTACGAGCAGTACTTC
>TRBJ1-5|NA|many|TRBV10-3
CAIGQPYSNQPQHF
TGTGCCATCGGTCAGCCATATAGCAATCAGCCCCAGCATTTT
>TRBJ1-6|NA|NA|TRBV6-2/TRBV6-3
CASSYGFGSPLHF
TGTGCCAGCAGTTACGGGTTTGGTTCACCCCTCCACTTT
>TRBJ2-6|NA|few|TRBV14
CASSQVATGANVLTF
TGTGCCAGCAGCCAAGTGGCCACTGGGGCCAACGTCCTGACTTTC
>TRBJ2-2|TRBD1|NA|TRBV19
CASSSTGQGAGELFF
TGTGCCAGTAGTAGCACGGGACAGGGTGCCGGGGAGCTGTTTTTT
>TRBJ2-3|NA|many|TRBV12-3/TRBV12-4
CASSPSADTQYF
TGTGCCAGCAGCCCTTCGGCAGATACGCAGTATTTT
>TRBJ2-7|TRBD1|NA|TRBV10-3
CAISGEDRGHEQYF
TGTGCCATCAGTGGAGAGGACAGGGGCCACGAGCAGTACTTC
>TRBJ1-2|TRBD1|NA|TRBV6-2/TRBV6-3
CASSYSERTGEIYGYTF
TGTGCCAGCAGTTACTCGGAACGGACAGGGGAAATCTATGGCTACACCTTC
>TRBJ2-1|NA|NA|TRBV6-2/TRBV6-3
CASRLGHNEQFF
TGTGCCAGCAGGCTGGGGCACAATGAGCAGTTCTTC
>TRBJ2-5|NA|few|TRBV5-1
CASSDPVQTQYF
TGCGCCAGCAGCGACCCTGTCCAGACCCAGTACTTC
>TRBJ2-3|NA|NA|TRBV7-6
CASSLGTLRTDTQYF
TGTGCCAGCAGCTTGGGGACATTACGCACAGATACGCAGTATTTT
>TRBJ1-1|TRBD1|few|TRBV11-2
CASTLTSLRDRAKNTEAFF
TGTGCCAGCACCTTAACCAGCCTCCGGGACAGGGCGAAGAACACTGAAGCTTTCTTT
>TRBJ2-6|TRBD1|NA|TRBV5-6
CASSPDRGRGANVLTF
TGTGCCAGCAGCCCGGACAGGGGGCGTGGGGCCAACGTCCTGACTTTC
>TRBJ2-1|NA|many|TRBV11-3
CASSSFGANEQFF
TGTGCCAGCAGCTCCTTCGGGGCAAATGAGCAGTTCTTC
>TRBJ2-1|NA|NA|TRBV6-5
CASSSTRSEQFF
TGTGCCAGCAGTTCGACTAGGTCTGAGCAGTTCTTC
>TRBJ2-5|TRBD2|NA|TRBV20-1
CSAFSGRAKTQYF
TGCAGTGCTTTTAGCGGGAGGGCGAAGACCCAGTACTTC
>TRBJ2-5|NA|NA|TRBV20-1
CSARIGQRRGTQYF
TGCAGTGCTAGAATCGGACAGCGAAGGGGGACCCAGTACTTC
>TRBJ2-1|TRBD2|few|TRBV20-1
CSAPIAGRSYNEQFF
TGCAGTGCACCCATAGCGGGAAGGTCCTACAATGAGCAGTTCTTC
>TRBJ2-1|TRBD2|few|TRBV7-2
CASSLSSGSIYEQFF
TGTGCCAGCAGCCTCTCTAGCGGGAGCATCTATGAGCAGTTCTTC
>TRBJ2-2|TRBD2|few|TRBV18
CASSPVGQAGTGELFF
TGTGCCAGCTCACCCGTTGGACAAGCGGGGACCGGGGAGCTGTTTTTT
>TRBJ2-5|NA|many|TRBV15
CATSDQETQYF
TGTGCCACCAGTGATCAGGAGACCCAGTACTTC
>TRBJ2-3|TRBD2|NA|TRBV7-2
CASSLASRERNTQYF
TGTGCCAGCAGCTTAGCTTCGCGGGAGCGAAATACGCAGTATTTT
>TRBJ2-2|NA|many|TRBV12-3/TRBV12-4
CASSLGRELFF
TGTGCCAGCAGTCTAGGTCGGGAGCTGTTTTTT
>TRBJ2-1|TRBD2|NA|TRBV10-3
CATGTSDYNEQFF
TGTGCCACGGGGACTAGCGACTACAATGAGCAGTTCTTC
>TRBJ1-5|NA|few|TRBV12-3/TRBV12-4
CASSLGQGQGQPQHF
TGTGCCAGCAGTTTAGGCCAGGGGCAGGGGCAGCCCCAGCATTTT
>TRBJ1-5|TRBD1|NA|TRBV6-1
CASSQAGTAHQQPQHF
TGTGCCAGCAGCCAAGCCGGGACAGCTCACCAACAGCCCCAGCATTTT